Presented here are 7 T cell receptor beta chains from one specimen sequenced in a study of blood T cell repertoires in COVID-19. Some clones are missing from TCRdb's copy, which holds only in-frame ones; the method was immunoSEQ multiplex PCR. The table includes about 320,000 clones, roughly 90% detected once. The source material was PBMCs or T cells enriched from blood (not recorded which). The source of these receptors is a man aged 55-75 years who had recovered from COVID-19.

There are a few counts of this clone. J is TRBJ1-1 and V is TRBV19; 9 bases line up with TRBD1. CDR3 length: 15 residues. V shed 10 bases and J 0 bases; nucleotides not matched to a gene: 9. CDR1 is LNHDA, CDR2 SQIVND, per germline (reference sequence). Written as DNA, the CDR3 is TGTGCCACATTAGACAGGGGGTTTTTGAACACTGAAGCTTTCTTT. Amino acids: CATLDRGFLNTEAFF.

CDR3 DNA sequence: TGTGCCAGCAGCTTAAGGAGGACCGGGGAGCTGTTTTTT. Residues: CASSLRRTGELFF. The gene calls are TRBV7-3 and TRBJ2-2, with D perhaps matching TRBD2 (5 bases). Germline CDR1 and CDR2: SGHTA and FQGTGA. Trimming left V 1 base short and J 5 bases short, with 5 bases between. The CDR3 sequence is 13 residues long.

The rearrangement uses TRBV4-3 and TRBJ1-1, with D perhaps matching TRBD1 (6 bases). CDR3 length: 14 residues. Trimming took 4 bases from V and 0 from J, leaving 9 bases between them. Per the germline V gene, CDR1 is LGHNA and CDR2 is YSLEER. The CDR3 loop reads CASSPGVMNTEAFF. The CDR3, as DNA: TGCGCCAGCAGCCCAGGGGTCATGAACACTGAAGCTTTCTTT.

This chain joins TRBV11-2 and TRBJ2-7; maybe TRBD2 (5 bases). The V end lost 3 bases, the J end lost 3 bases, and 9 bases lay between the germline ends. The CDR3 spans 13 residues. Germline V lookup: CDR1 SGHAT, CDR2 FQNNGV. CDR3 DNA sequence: TGTGCCAGCAGCTTGGGCGGACTCTACGAGCAGTACTTC. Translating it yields CASSLGGLYEQYF.

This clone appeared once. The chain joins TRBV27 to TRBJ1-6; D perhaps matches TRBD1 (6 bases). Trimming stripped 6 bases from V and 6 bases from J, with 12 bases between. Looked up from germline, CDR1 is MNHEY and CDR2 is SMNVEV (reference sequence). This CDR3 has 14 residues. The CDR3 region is CASSQDSPNSPLHF. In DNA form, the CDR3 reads TGTGCCAGCAGCCAGGACAGCCCTAATTCACCCCTCCACTTT.

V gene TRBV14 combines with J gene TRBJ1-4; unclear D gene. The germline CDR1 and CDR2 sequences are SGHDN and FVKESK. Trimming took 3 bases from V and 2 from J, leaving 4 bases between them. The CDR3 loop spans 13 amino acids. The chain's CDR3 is CASSHLTNEKLFF. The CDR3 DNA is TGTGCCAGCAGCCATCTCACTAATGAAAAACTGTTTTTT.

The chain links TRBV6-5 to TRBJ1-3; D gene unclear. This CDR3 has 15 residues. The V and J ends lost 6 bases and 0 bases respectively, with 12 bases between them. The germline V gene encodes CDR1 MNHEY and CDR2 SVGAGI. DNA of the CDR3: TGTGCCAGCAGCCCCGCAGGAAGCTCTGGAAACACCATATATTTT. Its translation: CASSPAGSSGNTIYF.